The 20 T cell receptor beta chains below were found in one sample sequenced in a study of shared clonotypes between healthy human individuals. The data were produced by immunoSEQ multiplex PCR, yet TCRdb's version contains in-frame clones alone and is incomplete. The sample holds 780,000 or so clones; roughly 72% are singletons and the top ten take 1.8%. Source material: memory CD4+ T cells sorted from blood. Noted subset: CD45RA-negative fraction. All receptors derive from a woman in her twenties or thirties in good health.

The genes are TRBV5-1 and TRBJ2-5; a possible D gene is TRBD1 (6 bases). Germline CDR1 is SGHRS and CDR2 is YFSETQ. The CDR3 has 16 residues. Trimming took off 0 bases at V and 5 bases at J, with 17 bases between the two ends. CDR3 sequence: CASSLADRSRPETQYF. CDR3 nucleotide sequence: TGCGCCAGCAGCTTGGCCGACAGGTCTCGACCGGAGACCCAGTACTTC.

This clone was counted between two and nine times. This chain connects TRBV5-1 to TRBJ1-3, with TRBD1 as a possible D gene (6 bases). Trimming took 4 bases from V and 0 from J, leaving 11 bases between them. Germline CDR1 is SGHRS and CDR2 is YFSETQ. This CDR3 is 15 amino acids long. The CDR3 here is CASSRDTNSGNTIYF. The CDR3 nucleotides read TGCGCCAGCAGCCGGGACACCAACTCTGGAAACACCATATATTTT.

This chain uses TRBV10-3 with TRBJ2-7; the D is unclear. Trimming pared 5 bases from V and 0 bases from J, leaving 14 bases between. This CDR3 has 15 amino acids. The germline V gene has CDR1 ENHRY and CDR2 SYGVKD. The CDR3: CAISNIAISSYEQYF. Here the CDR3 DNA reads TGTGCCATCAGTAACATCGCTATTAGCTCCTACGAGCAGTACTTC.

The V gene is TRBV27, the J gene TRBJ2-1, with TRBD1 identical over 7 bases. The CDR3 has 15 amino acids. With 5 bases clipped from V and 2 bases from J, the junction kept 6 bases outside the gene matches. Germline V gene data show CDR1 as MNHEY and CDR2 as SMNVEV (reference sequence). The CDR3 nucleotides are TGTGCCAGCAGTCCAACAGGGGCGCCCTACAATGAGCAGTTCTTC. Amino acid sequence: CASSPTGAPYNEQFF.

The chain is built from TRBV6-6 and TRBJ2-1; TRBD2 aligns across 11 bases. Germline CDR1 reads MNHNY; CDR2 reads SVGAGI (reference sequence). This CDR3 is 16 amino acids long. V trimming: 2 bases; J trimming: 7 bases; junction bases outside the gene matches: 7. CDR3 DNA sequence: TGTGCCAGCAGTTACGGGCTAGCGGGAGGTGTTAATGAGCAGTTCTTC. This translates into CASSYGLAGGVNEQFF.

V gene TRBV6-5 combines with J gene TRBJ1-1; D is perhaps TRBD1 (5 bases). Germline V gene lookup returns CDR1 MNHEY and CDR2 SVGAGI. V gave up 8 bases and J gave up 11 bases, with 21 bases separating them. CDR3 length: 13 amino acids. In DNA form, the CDR3 reads TGTGCCAGCTCTCGGGGCCTCAGCACGAGGGCTTTCTTT. As protein: CASSRGLSTRAFF.

The chain has TRBV21-1 and TRBJ1-4. TRBV21-1 is noted as a pseudogene. The CDR3 is 14 residues long. CDR3 residues: CASSKEGPIEKLFF. DNA for the CDR3: TGTGCCAGCAGCAAGGAAGGACCGATAGAAAAACTGTTTTTT.

The genes are TRBV18 and TRBJ1-1, with 8 bases matching TRBD1. Germline assignment: CDR1 KGHSH and CDR2 LQKENI. The CDR3 is made up of 14 amino acids. With 2 bases clipped from V and 4 bases from J, the junction kept 3 bases outside the gene matches. CDR3 in amino acids: CASSPAGTGTEAFF. The CDR3 coding sequence is TGTGCCAGCTCACCAGCGGGGACAGGCACTGAAGCTTTCTTT.

This clone showed up just once. The chain is built from TRBV4-1 and TRBJ2-1, with 9 bases aligning to TRBD1. CDR3 length: 16 residues. Germline values: CDR1 MGHRA, CDR2 YSYEKL. Trimming at V came to 4 bases and at J to 5 bases, leaving 9 bases not matched to a gene. For the CDR3, the DNA is TGCGCCAGCAGCCCCGTTCCGGGACAGGGTCACAATGAGCAGTTCTTC. Amino acid sequence: CASSPVPGQGHNEQFF.

The chain recombines TRBV5-1 with TRBJ2-2; D unclear. The CDR3 consists of 14 residues. Germline CDR1 SGHRS, CDR2 YFSETQ. V lost 7 bases, J lost 11 bases, and 21 bases lay in between. The CDR3 loop reads CASSWIDPKGELFF. CDR3 DNA: TGCGCCAGCTCTTGGATCGACCCTAAGGGAGAGCTGTTTTTT.

This clone has a count of ten or more. The CDR3, as DNA: TGTGCCAGCAGTTTATATCCCCCGGGTAGCGGAAGCACAGATACGCAGTATTTT. Amino acids: CASSLYPPGSGSTDTQYF. J is TRBJ2-3 and V is TRBV27; weak D call: TRBD2 (6 bases). This CDR3 is built from 18 residues. Per the germline V gene, CDR1 is MNHEY and CDR2 is SMNVEV (reference sequence). V was pared by 1 base and J by 0 bases, with 17 bases between.

The V and J genes are TRBV4-1 and TRBJ1-5, with D perhaps matching TRBD1 (5 bases). Germline CDR1 reads MGHRA; CDR2 reads YSYEKL. CDR3 length: 15 residues. V was trimmed by 5 bases and J by 2 bases, leaving 13 bases between them. The CDR3 DNA follows: TGCGCCAGCAGCAATACGGGGGTTGGCAATCAGCCCCAGCATTTT. The encoded protein is CASSNTGVGNQPQHF.

This rearrangement joins TRBV4-2 to TRBJ2-6; 11 positions agree with TRBD2. The V and J ends lost 5 bases and 2 bases, in that order; junction bases with no gene match: 5. This CDR3 comprises 17 residues. CDR1 and CDR2 (germline): LGHNA, YNFKEQ. The CDR3 loop reads CASSDLAGGPGANVLTF. CDR3 nucleotides: TGTGCCAGCAGCGACTTAGCGGGAGGGCCTGGGGCCAACGTCCTGACTTTC.

V is TRBV28 and J is TRBJ1-5; D perhaps matches TRBD1 (5 bases). Trimming cost V 5 bases and J 4 bases, with 12 bases left between them. CDR1 MDHEN and CDR2 SYDVKM come from the germline V gene. The CDR3 contains 14 residues. CDR3 amino acids: CASSQGLLNQPQHF. The CDR3 bases are TGTGCCAGCAGTCAGGGACTCTTGAATCAGCCCCAGCATTTT.

The chain links TRBV29-1 to TRBJ2-2; D is undetermined. CDR3 length: 13 amino acids. V dropped 2 bases and J dropped 7 bases, with 11 bases sitting between them. Per germline, CDR1 SQVTM and CDR2 ANQGSEA. The CDR3 sequence is CSVESEQNGELFF. The CDR3 coding sequence is TGCAGCGTTGAATCCGAACAGAACGGGGAGCTGTTTTTT.

This clone has just a few counts. The chain recombines TRBV5-4 with TRBJ1-2; 7 bases are a match to TRBD1. The germline gives CDR1 SGHNT, CDR2 YYREEE (reference sequence). The CDR3 runs 15 residues. The V and J ends lost 4 bases and 2 bases, in that order; junction bases with no gene match: 8. The CDR3 DNA is TGTGCCAGCAGCAACCCGGGACAGAGAAACTATGGCTACACCTTC. Its translation is CASSNPGQRNYGYTF.

V usage is TRBV6-6 and J usage is TRBJ2-3; D is perhaps TRBD1 or TRBD2 (5 bases each). The ends were cut back, 6 bases at V and 2 bases at J, with 12 bases in the middle. Per the germline V gene, CDR1 is MNHNY and CDR2 is SVGAGI (reference sequence). The CDR3 sequence is 14 residues long. The CDR3 DNA is TGTGCCAGCAGGGGGGACCGAGACACAGATACGCAGTATTTT. Residues: CASRGDRDTDTQYF.

This clone was found a few times. As DNA, the CDR3 is TGCGCCAGCAGAGCAAGACTTAACTATGGCTACACCTTC. This gives the protein CASRARLNYGYTF. The chain has TRBV5-1 and TRBJ1-2; D call uncertain. This CDR3 comprises 13 residues. Trimming removed 5 bases at V and 1 base at J, with 9 bases between. Per germline, CDR1 SGHRS and CDR2 YFSETQ. The whole variable domain, filled in from reference TRBV5-1 and TRBJ1-2, reads KAGVTQTPRYLIKTRGQQVTLSCSPISGHRSVSWYQQTPGQGLQFLFEYFSETQRNKGNFPGRFSGRQFSNSRSEMNVSTLELGDSALYLCASRARLNYGYTFGSGTRLTVV.

The V and J genes are TRBV28 and TRBJ2-2; D gene ambiguous. Germline V gene data show CDR1 as MDHEN and CDR2 as SYDVKM. The CDR3 sequence is 14 residues long. V dropped 5 bases and J dropped 3 bases, with 10 bases sitting between them. In nucleotides, the CDR3 is TGTGCCAGCAGTCCGCCGCAGGACACCGGGGAGCTGTTTTTT. This translates into CASSPPQDTGELFF. Combining the CDR3 with reference TRBV28 and TRBJ2-2 gives the whole variable domain DVKVTQSSRYLVKRTGEKVFLECVQDMDHENMFWYRQDPGLGLRLIYFSYDVKMKEKGDIPEGYSVSREKKERFSLILESASTNQTSMYLCASSPPQDTGELFFGEGSRLTVL.

The CDR3 protein is CASSDGGDSGRAKLFF. The CDR3, as DNA: TGCGCCAGCAGCGATGGAGGGGACTCGGGTCGCGCGAAACTGTTTTTT. V usage is TRBV5-1 and J usage is TRBJ1-4, with D tentatively TRBD1 (5 bases). Germline CDR1 SGHRS, CDR2 YFSETQ. The CDR3 runs 16 residues. The V and J ends lost 4 bases and 11 bases respectively, with 24 bases between them.